The T cell receptor beta chain described here comes from a study of T cell repertoires in cytomegalovirus infection. About this clonotype itself: Its antigen is still unknown.

This CDR3 spans 13 amino acids. The germline V and J ends were trimmed by 7 bases and 4 bases, with 13 bases remaining between them. TCRdb called the reads again in MiXCR, with one record for every CDR3 protein. The sample includes 370,000 or so distinct CDR3 sequences, about 35% seen only once; the top ten take roughly 14%. This receptor was obtained from a human donor in good health (CMV status not recorded). Some clones in this sample may be carry-over from other donors' samples. The V gene is TRBV12-3 or TRBV12-4, the J gene TRBJ2-5; D is possibly TRBD1 (5 bases). The sample in question was cultured PBMCs, obtained from culture after CMV antigen stimulation. CDR3 loop: CASTRTRAETQYF. In nucleotides, the CDR3 is TGTGCCAGCACACGGACACGAGCAGAGACCCAGTACTTC.